These T cell receptor beta chains were read from a single sample in a study of shared clonotypes between healthy human individuals. The repertoire was sequenced with immunoSEQ multiplex PCR; TCRdb's copy has only in-frame clones and lacks some. The sample lists roughly 490,000 clones; around 79% were seen once. The sequenced sample was PBMCs. These receptor sequences come from a woman aged 40-49 years in good health. Some clones in this sample may be carry-over from other donors' samples. Each CDR3 is given with its conserved first and last residue. D genes are given only for firm matches. Size is omitted from some rows. Given values are once, few, many or a class for expanded clones.

.,TRBJ2-7,TRBV19,.,TGTGCCAGTAGTCCAACGACAGGCACCTACGAGCAGTACTTC,CASSPTTGTYEQYF
.,TRBJ2-2,TRBV10-2,.,TGCGCCAGCAGGGAGAACACCGGGGAGCTGTTCTTT,CASRENTGELFF
.,TRBJ2-5,TRBV7-2,TRBD1,TGTGCCAGCAGCCTCAGGGGGCGGTGGCAAGAGACCCAGTACTTC,CASSLRGRWQETQYF
many,TRBJ2-1,TRBV9,TRBD2,TGTGCCAGCAGCGTGCGTAGGGTAGCGGGAGAGGATGAGCAGTTCTTC,CASSVRRVAGEDEQFF
.,TRBJ2-1,TRBV16,TRBD2,TGTGCCAGCAGCCAATGGGCCCTAGCGGGAGAATCCTACAATGAGCAGTTCTTC,CASSQWALAGESYNEQFF
many,TRBJ1-1,TRBV27,.,TGTGCCAGCAGCGAGAGGGAGAACACTGAAGCTTTCTTT,CASSERENTEAFF
.,TRBJ2-3,TRBV20-1,.,TGCAGTCCCGACGGTGTGGATACGCAGTATTTT,CSPDGVDTQYF
.,TRBJ2-7,TRBV2,TRBD1,TGTGCCAGCAGTGAAGAGGGGACAGGGGGCTTCTACCCCTACGAGCAGTACTTC,CASSEEGTGGFYPYEQYF
.,TRBJ1-5,TRBV7-9,.,TGTGCCAGCAGCGTGGATAGCAATCAGCCCCAGCATTTT,CASSVDSNQPQHF
once,TRBJ1-4,TRBV19,.,TGTGCCAGTAGCCCCGGACAGTGGGAAAAACTGTTTTTT,CASSPGQWEKLFF
.,TRBJ1-2,TRBV20-1,.,TGCAGTGCTGGCGGATTTTATGGCTACACCTTC,CSAGGFYGYTF
.,TRBJ2-7,TRBV28,.,TGTGCCAGCAGTTATCCCCCGGGAGACTCCTACGAGCAGTACTTC,CASSYPPGDSYEQYF
.,TRBJ2-7,TRBV7-8,.,TGTGCCAGCAGCTGGGACTCCTACGAGCAGTACTTC,CASSWDSYEQYF
.,TRBJ2-3,TRBV29-1,.,TGCAGCGTTCTGGGGGTAGGGGTGGATACGCAGTATTTT,CSVLGVGVDTQYF
.,TRBJ1-1,TRBV6-1,.,TGTGCCAGCAGTGAAGCTATCTCGGCGGTGCGCGAAGCTTTCTTT,CASSEAISAVREAFF
.,TRBJ2-7,TRBV20-1,.,TGCAGTGTCCTAGACTACGAGCAGTACTTC,CSVLDYEQYF
.,TRBJ1-2,TRBV7-9,.,TGTGCCAGCAGCTCCGGGATGAGATATGGCTACACCTTC,CASSSGMRYGYTF
.,TRBJ2-3,TRBV2,TRBD2,TGTGCCAGCAGAGGACTAGCGGGTTCAGATACGCAGTATTTT,CASRGLAGSDTQYF
.,TRBJ1-4,TRBV28,TRBD1,TGTGCCAGCAGTTTTTCGACAGGGGGTTATGAAAAACTGTTTTTT,CASSFSTGGYEKLFF
.,TRBJ2-5,TRBV5-1,.,TGCGCCAGCAGCTTGGGGGTTCTACGGACTGAGGAGACCCAGTACTTC,CASSLGVLRTEETQYF
few,TRBJ1-4,TRBV30,TRBD1,TGTGCCTGGAGTAGGGGACAGGAGAATGAAAAACTGTTTTTT,CAWSRGQENEKLFF
.,TRBJ1-5,TRBV6-6,TRBD1,TGTGCCAGCAACAAACTACAGGGGGGGCCTCAGCCCCAGCATTTT,CASNKLQGGPQPQHF
few,TRBJ2-1,TRBV20-1,TRBD2,TGCAGTGTTATACTAGCGGGAAAGCAGTTCTTC,CSVILAGKQFF
.,TRBJ2-7,TRBV28,.,TGTGCCAGCAAAACCGGTACCTACGAGCAGTACTTC,CASKTGTYEQYF
.,TRBJ1-1,TRBV6-6,TRBD1,TGTGCCAGCAGGGGAACCCGGGACAGAAAAGGAACTGAAGCTTTCTTT,CASRGTRDRKGTEAFF
.,TRBJ2-7,TRBV28,.,TGTGCCAGCAGTTTAATTGGTTCGGGGGTCTACGAGCAGTACTTC,CASSLIGSGVYEQYF
.,TRBJ2-1,TRBV11-2,TRBD2,TGTGCCAGCAGCTTAGGGCCAGCGGGGCCCCCAGAGTTCTTC,CASSLGPAGPPEFF
.,TRBJ2-2,TRBV14,.,TGTGCCAGCAGCCAAGGTATCGGGGAGCTGTTTTTT,CASSQGIGELFF
.,TRBJ2-7,TRBV7-2,TRBD1,TGTGCCAGCAGCCCAACAGGGGACAATCTCTACGAGCAGTACTTC,CASSPTGDNLYEQYF